Below, 25 T cell receptor beta chains from the same sample are listed, as sequenced in a study of cytotoxic CD8 clonotypes in ibrutinib-treated CLL (dated by TCRdb to 2020 to 2022). The time point label of this sample denotes: around 25 months on ibrutinib. Libraries were made using the immunoSEQ multiplex PCR assay. Imported from immuneACCESS, the table was reduced by TCRdb to in-frame sequences with V and J called. These copies leave out some clones; in studies compared against another copy, an unresolved V gene accounts for under half, and the cause of the remainder is not known. For this sample there are roughly 160,000 clones; about 80% appear just once. About 4.9% of the sample goes to the ten largest clones. The specimen comprised PBMCs, sampled after 24 months of ibrutinib treatment. The receptor set was obtained from a human donor with chronic lymphocytic leukemia.

The V and J genes are TRBV6-5 and TRBJ2-1; unclear D gene. Trimming shortened V by 0 bases and J by 7 bases, and 7 bases separated the two germline ends. Germline CDR1 reads MNHEY; CDR2 reads SVGAGI. The CDR3 covers 13 residues. Here the CDR3 DNA reads TGTGCCAGCAGTTACTCCAGAGCTAATGAGCAGTTCTTC. It is translated as CASSYSRANEQFF.

The V call is TRBV10-3, the J call TRBJ2-3; 7 nucleotides align to TRBD2. The germline V gene encodes CDR1 ENHRY and CDR2 SYGVKD. V gave up 4 bases and J gave up 0 bases; unmatched junction bases: 7. The CDR3 covers 16 residues. CDR3 DNA: TGTGCCATCAGTGGCCGAGCGGGGCTAAGCACAGATACGCAGTATTTT. It encodes CAISGRAGLSTDTQYF.

Note on this clone: One junction end does not reproduce the germline sequence, and a read error may be involved. The chain combines TRBV18 with TRBJ2-7; D is unresolved. This CDR3 region has 14 residues. The germline V gene has CDR1 KGHSH and CDR2 LQKENI. CDR3 nucleotides: TGTGCCAGCTCACACCCAGGTTCCCCCTATGAGCAGTACTTC. This gives the protein CASSHPGSPYEQYF.

This clone came up many times. The chain has TRBV2 and TRBJ2-5; perhaps TRBD2 as D (5 bases). CDR1 SNHLY and CDR2 FYNNEI come from the germline V gene. This CDR3 spans 14 amino acids. The V end was cut by 3 bases, the J end by 1 base, with 9 bases between. The CDR3 sequence is CASSETTTQETQYF. CDR3 coding DNA: TGTGCCAGCAGTGAGACTACTACCCAAGAGACCCAGTACTTC.

V usage is TRBV14 and J usage is TRBJ2-5; 7 bases align to TRBD2. There are 16 residues in the CDR3. CDR1 and CDR2 (germline): SGHDN, FVKESK. V trimming: 4 bases; J trimming: 5 bases; junction bases outside the gene matches: 13. The CDR3 is CASSPLSGKDGETQYF. The CDR3 nucleotides are TGTGCCAGCAGCCCCTTGAGCGGGAAGGATGGGGAGACCCAGTACTTC.

The V and J genes are TRBV7-3 and TRBJ2-7; D not certain. Germline V lookup: CDR1 SGHTA, CDR2 FQGTGA. The germline V and J ends were trimmed by 4 bases and 7 bases, with 11 bases remaining between them. CDR3 length: 12 residues. CDR3 residues: CASSYVVGEQYF. The CDR3 DNA sequence: TGTGCCAGCAGCTACGTCGTTGGGGAGCAGTACTTC.

This clone was detected once. The V and J genes are TRBV10-2 and TRBJ2-5; possibly TRBD1 or TRBD2 for D (5 bases each). Trimming removed 9 bases at V and 5 bases at J, with 19 bases between. This CDR3 is built from 14 residues. Germline V gives CDR1 WSHSY, CDR2 SAAADI. The DNA of the CDR3 is TGCGCCAGTCGCGAGGCAGGGACGGGGGAGACCCAGTACTTC. It codes for CASREAGTGETQYF.

The chain has TRBV18 and TRBJ2-7; 7 bases match TRBD1. This CDR3 region has 14 residues. Per the germline V gene, CDR1 is KGHSH and CDR2 is LQKENI. J lost 3 bases, V lost 5 bases, and 7 bases had no gene match. The CDR3 nucleotides read TGTGCCAGCTCATCCGTCAGGGGGAACTACGAGCAGTACTTC. As protein: CASSSVRGNYEQYF.

The chain joins TRBV5-1 to TRBJ2-3; TRBD2 aligns across 12 bases. J was trimmed by 7 bases and V by 8 bases; bases with no gene match: 11. The CDR3 extends over 15 amino acids. Germline V gene lookup returns CDR1 SGHRS and CDR2 YFSETQ. The CDR3 DNA sequence: TGCGCCAGTTCGTCTCTAGCGGGAGGGCCACATACGCAGTATTTT. It specifies CASSSLAGGPHTQYF. Together with reference TRBV5-1 and TRBJ2-3, the CDR3 gives the full variable domain: KAGVTQTPRYLIKTRGQQVTLSCSPISGHRSVSWYQQTPGQGLQFLFEYFSETQRNKGNFPGRFSGRQFSNSRSEMNVSTLELGDSALYLCASSSLAGGPHTQYFGPGTRLTVL.

This clone was found once. CDR3 region: CASSDRGPSKNIQYF. In DNA form, the CDR3 reads TGTGCCAGCTCCGACAGGGGCCCATCCAAAAACATTCAGTACTTC. The V and J genes are TRBV6-5 and TRBJ2-4; 8 bases match TRBD1. Germline V gene lookup returns CDR1 MNHEY and CDR2 SVGAGI. The CDR3 is 15 amino acids. Trimming took 8 bases from V and 2 from J; bases not matched to a gene: 8.

The chain has TRBV4-1 and TRBJ1-6; a weak D match, TRBD1 (5 bases). CDR3 length: 17 residues. The V end lost 4 bases, the J end lost 0 bases, and 13 bases lay between the germline ends. Germline CDR1 is MGHRA and CDR2 is YSYEKL. The CDR3 sequence is CASSRGGASSYNSPLHF. The DNA of the CDR3 is TGCGCCAGCAGCCGCGGCGGGGCCTCCTCCTATAATTCACCCCTCCACTTT.

The chain recombines TRBV18 with TRBJ1-1, with D perhaps matching TRBD1 (5 bases). Looked up from germline, CDR1 is KGHSH and CDR2 is LQKENI. Trimming shortened V by 7 bases and J by 5 bases, and 14 bases separated the two germline ends. There are 13 residues in the CDR3. This chain's CDR3 is CASLGPGGTEAFF. The CDR3 DNA reads as TGTGCCAGCTTAGGTCCTGGGGGGACTGAAGCTTTCTTT.

The chain employs TRBV11-2 and TRBJ2-7; D remains unclear. Germline values: CDR1 SGHAT, CDR2 FQNNGV. This CDR3 comprises 12 residues. V was pared by 2 bases and J by 7 bases, with 9 bases between. The chain's CDR3 is CASSLLASEQYF. In DNA form, the CDR3 reads TGTGCCAGCAGCTTACTGGCATCGGAGCAGTACTTC.

The chain combines TRBV18 with TRBJ1-4; 10 nucleotides match TRBD1. The CDR3 has 15 residues. CDR1 and CDR2 from the germline V gene are KGHSH and LQKENI. The junction had 2 bases not matched to a gene; V was cut back by 3 bases and J by 4 bases. The CDR3 nucleotides read TGTGCCAGCTCACCGACAGGGGGCTATAATGAAAAACTGTTTTTT. Its protein product is CASSPTGGYNEKLFF.

This sequence joins TRBV6-6 and TRBJ2-7, with 8 bases identical to TRBD2. The germline V gene has CDR1 MNHNY and CDR2 SVGAGI (reference sequence). This CDR3 region has 14 residues. Germline trimming cut 0 bases from V and 4 bases from J; bases unmatched to any gene: 2. The CDR3 sequence: CASSYSIAGYEQYF. As DNA, the CDR3 is TGTGCCAGCAGTTACTCGATAGCGGGGTACGAGCAGTACTTC.

Remarks on this clone: A read error may produce the germline difference seen at one junction end. This rearrangement joins TRBV5-6 to TRBJ2-3, with 8 nucleotides matching TRBD2. The germline V gene has CDR1 SGHDT and CDR2 YYEEEE. This CDR3 contains 15 residues. The CDR3 sequence: CASSLGLGLTDTQYF. The CDR3 region has the DNA TGTGCCAGCAGTTTGGGACTAGGGCTCACAGATACGCAGTATTTT.

Only one count was recorded for this clone. V and J are TRBV7-3 and TRBJ1-2; a weak D match, TRBD1 (5 bases). V gave up 4 bases and J gave up 7 bases, with 13 bases separating them. This CDR3 has 13 amino acids. The V gene's germline CDR1 is SGHTA and CDR2 FQGTGA. Written as DNA, the CDR3 is TGTGCCAGCAGCTCCCGCGGGACGAGTGGCTACACCTTC. It yields the protein CASSSRGTSGYTF.

This clone was observed a handful of times. The chain carries TRBV28 and TRBJ1-2, with D tentatively TRBD1 (5 bases). Trimming removed 6 bases from V and 2 bases from J, with 16 bases in between. CDR3 length: 15 amino acids. Per the germline V gene, CDR1 is MDHEN and CDR2 is SYDVKM. The CDR3 DNA reads TGTGCCAGCAGCCCCGCTGGGACGGGCAACTATGGCTACACCTTC. It translates to CASSPAGTGNYGYTF.

This chain links TRBV9 with TRBJ1-1, with 7 nucleotides matching TRBD1. This CDR3 is 15 amino acids long. The junction had 6 bases not matched to a gene; V was cut back by 0 bases and J by 4 bases. The germline V gene encodes CDR1 SGDLS and CDR2 YYNGEE. CDR3 coding DNA: TGTGCCAGCAGCGTAGTGACAGGGTCCACCACTGAAGCTTTCTTT. It encodes CASSVVTGSTTEAFF.

The chain has TRBV6-5 and TRBJ1-2, with unresolved D. Germline assignment: CDR1 MNHEY and CDR2 SVGAGI. The CDR3 totals 14 residues. With 8 bases removed from V and 0 bases from J, the gap between germline ends came to 13 bases. The CDR3 DNA reads as TGTGCCAGCTGTAGGACCGCTTCTAACTATGGCTACACCTTC. Translated, it gives CASCRTASNYGYTF.

This chain connects TRBV5-1 to TRBJ2-2; 13 bases line up with TRBD2. J gave up 0 bases and V 4 bases, and 3 bases lay outside the gene matches. The CDR3 totals 17 residues. Germline loops: CDR1 SGHRS, CDR2 YFSETQ. The DNA for the CDR3 is TGCGCCAGCAGCATACTAGCGGGAGGGACGAACACCGGGGAGCTGTTTTTT. It encodes CASSILAGGTNTGELFF.

This chain joins TRBV2 and TRBJ1-2; 8 bases align to TRBD1. CDR3 length: 15 residues. V was pared by 5 bases and J by 0 bases, with 5 bases of the junction left unmatched. The germline CDR1 and CDR2 sequences are SNHLY and FYNNEI. CDR3 loop: CASSILQGANYGYTF. The CDR3 nucleotides are TGTGCCAGCAGTATATTACAGGGGGCTAACTATGGCTACACCTTC.

V gene TRBV7-3 combines with J gene TRBJ2-5; TRBD2 aligns across 7 bases. After removal of 3 bases from V and 8 bases from J, the junction contained 9 bases not matched to a gene. The CDR3 is made up of 14 amino acids. Germline CDR1 SGHTA, CDR2 FQGTGA. This chain's CDR3 is CASSLGGSVSTQYF. The CDR3 DNA reads as TGTGCCAGCAGCTTGGGCGGGAGTGTGTCCACCCAGTACTTC.

Concerning this clone itself: The sample carries other DNA sequences with the same CDR3. V usage is TRBV5-1 and J usage is TRBJ2-1, with unresolved D. The CDR3 totals 13 residues. Germline CDR1 SGHRS, CDR2 YFSETQ. V lost 0 bases, J lost 4 bases, and 5 bases lay in between. The DNA of the CDR3 is TGCGCCAGCAGCTTGGGGAGTTACAATGAGCAGTTCTTC. Residues: CASSLGSYNEQFF. The full variable domain, rest sourced from reference TRBV5-1 and TRBJ2-1, is KAGVTQTPRYLIKTRGQQVTLSCSPISGHRSVSWYQQTPGQGLQFLFEYFSETQRNKGNFPGRFSGRQFSNSRSEMNVSTLELGDSALYLCASSLGSYNEQFFGPGTRLTVL.

The chain couples TRBV6-6 to TRBJ2-5, with 7 positions matching TRBD2. The germline CDR1 and CDR2 sequences are MNHNY and SVGAGI (reference sequence). The V segment lost 5 bases and the J segment 5 bases; nucleotides outside the gene matches: 5. This CDR3 has 13 residues. The CDR3 DNA reads as TGTGCCAGCAGTCCCCGGGGAGGGGAGACCCAGTACTTC. Amino acids: CASSPRGGETQYF.